This T cell receptor (beta chain) was documented in a study of shared clonotypes between healthy human individuals. The overall study: Donors were a couple of women and a few men aged 18 to 49.

All donors qualified as healthy HIV-negative adults and had experienced no recent acute infections or vaccinations. Repertoires were generated with immunoSEQ multiplex PCR, while TCRdb's copy carries only in-frame clones and drops some. The sample carries 2 million to 2.5 million clones, around 92% recorded once. Germline CDR1 reads SNHLY; CDR2 reads FYNNEI. This CDR3 region has 14 residues. V lost 3 bases and J lost 11, with 17 bases in between. The V call is TRBV2, the J call TRBJ1-5; D not certain. The TCR sequence derives from a man aged 18 to 30 in good health. Some clones in this sample may be carry-over from other donors' samples. Sequenced: naive CD4+ T cells from PBMCs. The subset denotes: CD45RA+ positively selected. The CDR3 nucleotides are TGTGCCAGCAGTGAGGCCAGTCCCAGGACGGCCCAGCATTTT. It translates to CASSEASPRTAQHF.